A single sample gave rise to the 13 T cell receptor beta chains below, sequenced in a study of T cell responses to AZD1222 COVID-19 vaccine (dated by TCRdb to the early 2020s). The library was obtained by the immunoSEQ multiplex PCR assay. TCRdb took this table from immuneACCESS and kept in-frame rearrangements with V and J called. Such tables lack part of the clones; where checked against another copy, unresolved V genes explain under half of the gap, and the rest is unexplained. For this sample the table gives around 100,000 clones, of which about 87% were detected only once. The top ten clones comprise approximately 15% of the sample. The time point label here, explained by the study, means: baseline before first vaccination. Sequenced material: peripheral blood, taken on day 0 of AZD1222 vaccination. Receptors were obtained from an adult in good health.

This sequence joins TRBV6-2 or TRBV6-3 and TRBJ1-5; maybe TRBD1 (6 bases). The CDR3 contains 12 residues. V lost 5 bases, J lost 13 bases, and 15 bases lay in between. Germline V gives CDR1 MNHEY, CDR2 SVGEGT. The CDR3 DNA sequence: TGTGCCAGCAGTGACACCCGGGACATGCAGCATTTT. Translating it yields CASSDTRDMQHF.

This chain uses TRBV27 with TRBJ1-5, with TRBD1 identical over 7 bases. The CDR3 loop spans 15 amino acids. The junction had 4 bases not matched to a gene; V was cut back by 4 bases and J by 1 base. CDR1 and CDR2 from the germline V gene are MNHEY and SMNVEV (reference sequence). CDR3 coding DNA: TGTGCCAGCAGTTCTGGGACAGTAAGCAATCAGCCCCAGCATTTT. Translation: CASSSGTVSNQPQHF.

The chain employs TRBV5-1 and TRBJ2-1; the match to TRBD2 covers 8 bases. V lost 2 bases, J lost 3 bases, and 4 bases stayed unmatched. Germline V gene lookup returns CDR1 SGHRS and CDR2 YFSETQ. This CDR3 region has 15 residues. The CDR3 nucleotides are TGCGCCAGCAGCTTTAGCGGGGAAGACTACAATGAGCAGTTCTTC. It specifies CASSFSGEDYNEQFF.

The V and J genes are TRBV5-4 and TRBJ1-1; a weak D match, TRBD1 (5 bases). This CDR3 contains 14 residues. The germline CDR1 and CDR2 sequences are SGHNT and YYREEE (reference sequence). Trimming removed 3 bases at V and 2 bases at J, with 11 bases between. CDR3 protein: CASSSPRANTEAFF. The DNA for the CDR3 is TGTGCCAGCAGCTCCCCCAGGGCCAACACTGAAGCTTTCTTT.

V is TRBV27 and J is TRBJ1-1, with D tentatively TRBD1 (6 bases). V was trimmed by 5 bases and J by 4 bases, leaving 17 bases between them. CDR3 length: 15 amino acids. Germline loops: CDR1 MNHEY, CDR2 SMNVEV (reference sequence). The CDR3, as DNA: TGTGCCAGCAGTCCACACGAGGGGGTTCTCACTGAAGCTTTCTTT. Its translation: CASSPHEGVLTEAFF.

This chain joins TRBV4-3 and TRBJ1-5, with D uncertain. V was pared by 4 bases and J by 3 bases, with 13 bases between. The CDR3 runs to 15 residues. Germline V lookup: CDR1 LGHNA, CDR2 YSLEER. For the CDR3, the DNA is TGCGCCAGCAGCCCGGAGGAGGGTCCCAATCAGCCCCAGCATTTT. It translates to CASSPEEGPNQPQHF.

The chain carries TRBV5-6 and TRBJ1-2; 7 bases agree with TRBD1. V lost 1 base to trimming and J lost 8 bases; unmatched junction nucleotides: 14. CDR1 is SGHDT and CDR2 is YYEEEE in the germline V gene. CDR3 length equals 16 residues. This chain's CDR3 is CASSLSRQGWTSGYTF. The CDR3 region has the DNA TGTGCCAGCAGCTTGTCTCGACAGGGTTGGACTAGCGGCTACACCTTC.

The chain has TRBV5-1 and TRBJ2-3; D may match TRBD1 or TRBD2 (5 bases each). Trimming took off 4 bases at V and 0 bases at J, with 12 bases between the two ends. Looked up from germline, CDR1 is SGHRS and CDR2 is YFSETQ. The CDR3 is made up of 15 amino acids. The CDR3, as DNA: TGCGCCAGCAGCCCTTCCGGGGCTAGCACAGATACGCAGTATTTT. It is translated as CASSPSGASTDTQYF.

V gene TRBV30 combines with J gene TRBJ1-2; unclear D gene. The V end lost 0 bases, the J end lost 2 bases, and 1 base lay between the germline ends. The CDR3 runs 11 residues. Looked up from germline, CDR1 is GTSNPN and CDR2 is SVGIG (reference sequence). Written as DNA, the CDR3 is TGTGCCTGGAGTGTGAACTATGGCTACACCTTC. It translates to CAWSVNYGYTF.

This clone was detected once. The V gene is TRBV5-6, the J gene TRBJ1-2; the D gene is possibly TRBD1 (6 bases). This CDR3 is 12 amino acids long. Trimming pared 2 bases from V and 11 bases from J, leaving 13 bases between. Looked up from germline, CDR1 is SGHDT and CDR2 is YYEEEE. The CDR3: CASSFGTGSYTF. The CDR3 nucleotides read TGTGCCAGCAGCTTCGGTACAGGGTCATACACCTTC.

The rearrangement links TRBV6-5 to TRBJ2-7; 9 positions agree with TRBD1. Germline values: CDR1 MNHEY, CDR2 SVGAGI. This CDR3 has 14 residues. Trimming took 6 bases from V and 4 from J; bases not matched to a gene: 7. Here the CDR3 reads CASSAGTGNYEQYF. CDR3 nucleotides: TGTGCCAGCAGCGCCGGGACAGGGAATTACGAGCAGTACTTC.

This chain joins TRBV7-7 and TRBJ2-2, with D possibly called TRBD1 or TRBD2 (5 bases each). The CDR3 contains 16 residues. Looked up from germline, CDR1 is SSHAT and CDR2 is FNYEAQ (reference sequence). V was clipped by 2 bases and J by 2 bases, with 12 bases between them. CDR3 region: CASSLSGGLNTGELFF. The CDR3 region has the DNA TGTGCCAGCAGCTTATCTGGGGGTTTAAACACCGGGGAGCTGTTTTTT.

The chain combines TRBV7-6 with TRBJ2-3; a weak D match, TRBD2 (6 bases). V was shortened by 2 bases and J by 0 bases, with 9 bases between the two germline ends. The CDR3 is made up of 15 amino acids. CDR1 SGHVS and CDR2 FNYEAQ come from the germline V gene. The chain's CDR3 is CASSLLATSTDTQYF. In DNA, the CDR3 is TGTGCCAGCAGCTTACTAGCGACTAGCACAGATACGCAGTATTTT.